This section outlines one T cell receptor (beta chain) sequence together with its context. The target antigen is unknown. The sample comes from a study of T cells after yellow fever vaccination. The study, taken as a whole, reports: Among primary-vaccination clones, most reappeared after the booster, at around 97% for CD4 and about 90% for CD8. Contamination by abundant bulk-population clonotypes could be present in FACS-sorted repertoires. Researchers noted that a small share of clonotypes showed up in both CD4 and CD8 compartments.

The CDR3 sequence is 14 residues long. Germline assignment: CDR1 DFQATT and CDR2 SNEGSKA (reference sequence). The trim removed 4 bases at V and 4 bases at J, leaving 6 bases unmatched. TCRdb passed the 5' RACE reads through MiXCR, listing each CDR3 protein once. The table records some 250,000 distinct CDR3 sequences, less than 8.5% of them present only once. The sample in question was CD4+ T cells sorted from PBMCs, obtained 15 days after the yellow fever booster vaccination. This receptor was taken from a man aged 25 to 40 who received the YFV17D yellow fever vaccine. The chain joins TRBV20-1 to TRBJ2-1; 8 positions match TRBD2. In nucleotides, the CDR3 is TGCAGTGCTACCAAGCGGGAGTTTTACAATGAGCAGTTCTTC. Translating gives CSATKREFYNEQFF.